A single sample gave rise to the 15 T cell receptor beta chains below, sequenced in a study of blood T cells in healthy people across ages. Next came a second PCR, run for about 7 to 12 cycles, which used a sample-barcoded 5' primer along with a J-beta primer mix. TCRdb reprocessed the 5' RACE reads with MiXCR, giving one entry per CDR3 protein. The data contain 650,000 to 1,000,000 distinct CDR3 sequences, 35% to 40% of them singletons. The sample comprised blood. These receptors originate from a man younger than 35 in good health.

The V gene is TRBV27, the J gene TRBJ1-2, with no clear D. V was cut by 6 bases and J by 5 bases, with 13 bases left in between. The germline CDR1 and CDR2 sequences are MNHEY and SMNVEV (reference sequence). CDR3 length: 13 amino acids. This chain's CDR3 is CASSAGRFYGYTF. The CDR3 nucleotides are TGTGCCAGCAGCGCCGGACGATTTTATGGCTACACCTTC.

The CDR3 reads CASSLGAGFTDTQYF. The CDR3 DNA sequence: TGTGCCAGCAGCCTCGGCGCGGGGTTCACAGATACGCAGTATTTT. The V gene is TRBV7-3, the J gene TRBJ2-3; D is possibly TRBD2 (6 bases). Germline values: CDR1 SGHTA, CDR2 FQGTGA. This CDR3 comprises 15 residues. V lost 5 bases and J 2 bases, leaving 14 bases between the germline ends.

The gene calls are TRBV9 and TRBJ2-1; D might be TRBD1 (6 bases). V lost 4 bases and J lost 4, with 12 bases in between. CDR3 length: 14 residues. Germline values: CDR1 SGDLS, CDR2 YYNGEE. As DNA, the CDR3 is TGTGCCAGCAGCTTCAGGGGTTTGTACAATGAGCAGTTCTTC. The encoded protein is CASSFRGLYNEQFF.

The CDR3 spells CASSQTRQGNIQYF. Written as DNA, the CDR3 is TGTGCCAGCAGCCAAACAAGACAGGGAAACATTCAGTACTTC. V gene TRBV3-1 combines with J gene TRBJ2-7, with 7 bases matching TRBD1. The J call could be wrong; TRBJ2-4 is a better fit for the DNA end. Germline CDR1 and CDR2: LGHDT and YNNKEL (reference sequence). This CDR3 contains 14 residues.

This clonotype was recorded many times. The J gene is TRBJ1-2, the V gene TRBV7-8; 7 bases fit TRBD1. J lost 9 bases, V lost 2 bases, and 15 bases had no gene match. This CDR3 has 16 residues. Germline V CDR1 and CDR2: SGHVS, FQNEAQ. The CDR3 protein is CASSLFSVGTADRYTF. The CDR3 DNA follows: TGTGCCAGCAGCTTATTCTCCGTCGGGACAGCGGATCGCTACACCTTC.

The sample holds many counts of this clonotype. The V call is TRBV29-1, the J call TRBJ2-7; a weak D match, TRBD1 (5 bases). The CDR3 covers 13 residues. V shed 5 bases and J shed 2 bases, with 13 bases lying between them. The germline gives CDR1 SQVTM, CDR2 ANQGSEA. CDR3 nucleotide sequence: TGCAGCGTTATGACGCTGGGGCCCTACGAGCAGTACTTC. Protein sequence: CSVMTLGPYEQYF.

This clonotype has at least ten counts. The gene calls are TRBV12-3 or TRBV12-4 and TRBJ2-3, with TRBD1 matching 7 bases. Germline trimming cut 7 bases from V and 6 bases from J; bases unmatched to any gene: 4. The CDR3 length is 12 residues. The CDR3 region is CASNKGADTQYF. In DNA form, the CDR3 reads TGTGCCAGCAATAAGGGGGCGGATACGCAGTATTTT.

The chain recombines TRBV30 with TRBJ2-7; D unresolved. With 4 bases removed from V and 3 bases from J, the gap between germline ends came to 10 bases. The CDR3 runs 12 residues. Germline assignment: CDR1 GTSNPN and CDR2 SVGIG (reference sequence). CDR3 DNA sequence: TGTGCCTGGAAGTCCGGAGTCTACGAGCAGTACTTC. It codes for CAWKSGVYEQYF.

This clonotype was counted a single time. The CDR3 sequence: CASSLFSTGRSYNEQFF. The CDR3, as DNA: TGTGCCAGCAGTTTATTTTCAACAGGGAGGTCCTACAATGAGCAGTTCTTC. The rearrangement joins TRBV27 to TRBJ2-1; D may match TRBD1 or TRBD2 (6 bases each). Trimming stripped 1 base from V and 1 base from J, with 14 bases between. From germline, CDR1 is MNHEY and CDR2 SMNVEV (reference sequence). The CDR3 loop spans 17 amino acids.

The chain recombines TRBV7-2 with TRBJ1-1; no reliable D call. CDR1 and CDR2 from the germline V gene are SGHTA and FQGNSA. Trimming cost V 4 bases and J 1 base, with 13 bases left between them. There are 15 residues in the CDR3. The CDR3 bases are TGTGCCAGCAGCTCTCTCCAAACGGGGAACACTGAAGCTTTCTTT. This sequence encodes CASSSLQTGNTEAFF.

A few counts support this clonotype. V gene TRBV6-5 combines with J gene TRBJ2-5, with TRBD1 as a possible D gene (5 bases). V lost 0 bases and J lost 7, with 9 bases in between. The length of the CDR3 is 13 residues. CDR1 and CDR2 (germline): MNHEY, SVGAGI. CDR3 sequence reads: CASSYSGPATQYF. CDR3 nucleotide sequence: TGTGCCAGCAGTTACTCGGGGCCAGCGACCCAGTACTTC.

This chain connects TRBV4-3 to TRBJ1-3; unclear D gene. In germline, CDR1 is LGHNA, CDR2 YSLEER. Trimming took 1 base from V and 0 from J, leaving 10 bases between them. This CDR3 spans 16 amino acids. For the CDR3, the DNA is TGCGCCAGCAGCCAAGGACGGCACAGCTCTGGAAACACCATATATTTT. Amino acid sequence: CASSQGRHSSGNTIYF.

The table lists this clonotype with many counts. The rearrangement joins TRBV20-1 to TRBJ2-5; 7 bases align to TRBD2. Germline CDR1 DFQATT, CDR2 SNEGSKA (reference sequence). V shed 0 bases, J shed 5 bases, and the junction held 3 bases outside the gene matches. The CDR3 length is 13 residues. CDR3 protein: CSARDPGRETQYF. Here the CDR3 DNA reads TGCAGTGCTAGAGACCCCGGGAGGGAGACCCAGTACTTC.

This clonotype was found a few times. V gene TRBV7-3 combines with J gene TRBJ1-6; D might be TRBD1 (6 bases). Trimming removed 2 bases at V and 7 bases at J, with 9 bases between. The CDR3 loop spans 14 amino acids. CDR1 and CDR2 from the germline V gene are SGHTA and FQGTGA. Written as DNA, the CDR3 is TGTGCCAGCAGCTTAGTTGGGGGCAATTCACCCCTCCACTTT. It is translated as CASSLVGGNSPLHF. Variable domain in full (rest from reference TRBV7-3 and TRBJ1-6): GAGVSQTPSNKVTEKGKYVELRCDPISGHTALYWYRQSLGQGPEFLIYFQGTGAADDSGLPNDRFFAVRPEGSVSTLKIQRTERGDSAVYLCASSLVGGNSPLHFGNGTRLTVT.

Note on this clonotype: A much larger clone lies one base from this, so it may be a read error. J is TRBJ2-3 and V is TRBV2, with D maybe TRBD2 (5 bases). Looked up from germline, CDR1 is SNHLY and CDR2 is FYNNEI. Trimming pared 11 bases from V and 5 bases from J, leaving 14 bases between. The CDR3 loop spans 12 amino acids. CDR3 protein: CAGKDGVDTQYF. CDR3 sequence (DNA): TGTGCCGGCAAGGACGGGGTAGATACGCAGTATTTT.